A selection of T cell receptor beta chains follows, all from one sample in a study of graft-versus-host responses after intestinal transplantation. Clones were sequenced by immunoSEQ multiplex PCR, and TCRdb holds only the in-frame ones, with some missing. The repertoire holds several thousand clones, with around 25% as singletons. The sequences come from alloreactive CD4+ T cells from a mixed lymphocyte reaction culture, collected before transplantation. The receptors were sampled from a human patient who was an organ donor for intestinal transplantation. Both conserved end residues are part of each CDR3. D genes are given only for firm matches. Clone sizes are given selectively: once, few, many, or a class where the clone is expanded.

clone_size j_call v_call d_call cdr3_aa cdr3_nt
- TRBJ2-5 TRBV10-3 - CAISAISGQETQYF TGTGCCATCAGTGCGATTAGCGGACAAGAGACCCAGTACTTC
- TRBJ1-1 TRBV6-8 - CASSEAMTAFF TGTGCCAGCAGTGAGGCCATGACCGCTTTCTTT
medium-sized TRBJ2-7 TRBV6-6 TRBD2 CASRDSSGAYEQYF TGTGCCAGCAGGGATTCTAGCGGGGCATACGAGCAGTACTTC
medium-sized TRBJ2-3 TRBV7-3 - CASSSGLLPNTQYF TGTGCCAGCAGCTCAGGACTCCTCCCAAATACGCAGTATTTT
- TRBJ1-2 TRBV7-6 - CASSVGVTGGGYTF TGTGCCAGCAGCGTAGGGGTTACGGGTGGTGGCTACACCTTC
- TRBJ1-1 TRBV4-2 - CASSQDTVFQGRRAFF TGTGCCAGCAGCCAAGATACGGTGTTTCAGGGTAGGAGAGCTTTCTTT
few TRBJ1-5 TRBV10-3 - CAISVNDNNQPQHF TGTGCCATCAGTGTTAATGACAACAATCAGCCCCAGCATTTT
medium-sized TRBJ2-7 TRBV30 - CAWNGVRVDEQYF TGTGCCTGGAATGGGGTCAGGGTGGACGAGCAGTACTTC
- TRBJ2-5 TRBV19 TRBD1 CASSIDLGTGRKTQYF TGTGCCAGTAGTATAGATTTGGGGACAGGGAGAAAGACCCAGTACTTC
- TRBJ2-3 TRBV19 - CASSYLVAGVTDTQYF TGTGCCAGTAGTTATCTGGTGGCAGGGGTAACAGATACGCAGTATTTT
few TRBJ2-4 TRBV5-4 - CASSLDGGPKNIQYF TGTGCCAGCAGCTTGGACGGGGGACCGAAAAACATTCAGTACTTC
medium-sized TRBJ2-3 TRBV6-6 TRBD2 CASSHRTSLLTDTQYF TGTGCCAGCAGTCACCGGACTAGCCTACTCACAGATACGCAGTATTTT
- TRBJ1-1 TRBV19 - CASSELAGWTEAFF TGTGCCAGTAGTGAACTTGCGGGCTGGACTGAAGCTTTCTTT
medium-sized TRBJ1-6 TRBV14 TRBD1 CASSTGTAYNSPLHF TGTGCCAGCAGCACGGGGACAGCTTATAATTCACCCCTCCACTTT
medium-sized TRBJ1-2 TRBV5-1 TRBD1 CASSIQGDYGYTF TGCGCCAGCAGCATTCAGGGGGACTATGGCTACACCTTC
medium-sized TRBJ2-7 TRBV27 TRBD2 CASSASGARYEQYF TGTGCCAGCAGCGCTAGCGGGGCCAGATACGAGCAGTACTTC
- TRBJ1-2 TRBV5-1 TRBD1 CASSPEDRGYGYTF TGCGCCAGCAGCCCAGAGGACAGGGGATATGGCTACACCTTC
medium-sized TRBJ1-2 TRBV14 TRBD1 CASSQDRTGSGSCYGYTF TGTGCCAGCAGCCAAGATCGGACAGGGTCAGGGAGCTGCTATGGCTACACCTTC
medium-sized TRBJ1-5 TRBV19 - CASSTIRGNQPQHF TGTGCCAGTAGTACTATCAGGGGCAATCAGCCCCAGCATTTT
few TRBJ2-7 TRBV7-2 TRBD2 CASSMVAGGYEQYF TGTGCCAGCAGCATGGTAGCGGGAGGCTACGAGCAGTACTTC
- TRBJ1-3 TRBV21-1 - CASSKSLASSGNTIYF TGTGCCAGCAGCAAGTCGTTAGCGAGCTCTGGAAACACCATATATTTT
few TRBJ2-7 TRBV5-4 - CASSLDPHPDLYEQYF TGTGCCAGCAGCTTGGATCCGCACCCAGACTTATACGAGCAGTACTTC
- TRBJ2-1 TRBV15 TRBD2 CATSRDLTSGIYNEQFF TGTGCCACCAGCAGAGATCTTACTAGCGGGATATACAATGAGCAGTTCTTC
- TRBJ2-1 TRBV7-3 TRBD2 CASSLGGTFEQFF TGTGCCAGCAGCCTGGGGGGGACCTTCGAGCAGTTCTTC
- TRBJ1-3 TRBV21-1 - CASSLGGDTLVSGNTIYF TGTGCCAGCAGCCTCGGGGGGGACACCTTAGTCTCTGGAAACACCATATATTTT
- TRBJ1-1 TRBV10-3 - CAIKPQDSKNTEAFF TGTGCCATCAAACCACAAGACAGCAAGAACACTGAAGCTTTCTTT
- TRBJ1-1 TRBV29-1 - CSVEDQFRAEAFF TGCAGCGTTGAAGATCAATTCAGGGCTGAAGCTTTCTTT
few TRBJ1-2 TRBV11-1 TRBD1 CASSATGTHYGYTF TGTGCCAGCAGCGCGACAGGGACCCACTATGGCTACACCTTC
few TRBJ2-1 TRBV18 TRBD2 CASSPRAGRDYNEQFF TGTGCCAGCTCACCGCGAGCGGGAAGGGACTACAATGAGCAGTTCTTC
few TRBJ2-5 TRBV4-2 TRBD2 CASSQDLSGRLETQYF TGTGCCAGCAGCCAAGATCTAAGCGGGAGATTGGAGACCCAGTACTTC
few TRBJ1-2 TRBV6-5 - CASRRTRIYGYTF TGTGCCAGCAGGAGGACAAGGATCTATGGCTACACCTTC
- TRBJ2-1 TRBV5-1 TRBD2 CASGAGGSYNEQFF TGCGCCAGCGGGGCGGGAGGGTCCTACAATGAGCAGTTCTTC
once TRBJ2-2 TRBV4-2 TRBD2 CASSQGASGITRYLNTGELFF TGTGCCAGCAGCCAAGGTGCTAGCGGGATCACACGGTACCTGAACACCGGGGAGCTGTTTTTT
- TRBJ2-2 TRBV5-1 - CASSLANVAGRNTGELFF TGCGCCAGCAGCTTGGCCAATGTGGCAGGCAGGAACACCGGGGAGCTGTTTTTT
- TRBJ1-2 TRBV5-4 - CASKSPGVGGYTF TGTGCCAGCAAATCCCCGGGAGTGGGTGGCTACACCTTC
- TRBJ1-2 TRBV5-1 - CASSLVPGGPANYGYTF TGCGCCAGCAGCTTGGTACCAGGAGGGCCTGCTAACTATGGCTACACCTTC
medium-sized TRBJ2-5 TRBV29-1 TRBD1 CSVVGGLLGWETQYF TGCAGCGTTGTAGGGGGCCTGCTAGGGTGGGAGACCCAGTACTTC
- TRBJ2-2 TRBV30 TRBD2 CAWSVRLAGVGTGELFF TGTGCCTGGAGTGTCCGACTAGCGGGAGTGGGGACCGGGGAGCTGTTTTTT
medium-sized TRBJ2-3 TRBV5-4 TRBD2 CASSLSSLSSGDTQYF TGTGCCAGCAGCTTATCGTCGTTGTCTAGCGGCGATACGCAGTATTTT
- TRBJ1-2 TRBV6-6 - CASSYLGGNYGYTF TGTGCCAGCAGTTACTTGGGAGGTAACTATGGCTACACCTTC
few TRBJ2-5 TRBV5-5 TRBD2 CASSFQGGLASLTETQYF TGTGCCAGCAGCTTCCAGGGGGGACTAGCATCTTTAACTGAGACCCAGTACTTC
few TRBJ1-3 TRBV7-2 - CASSRDSSGNTIYF TGTGCCAGCAGCCGAGACAGCTCTGGAAACACCATATATTTT
few TRBJ1-5 TRBV18 - CASSQGQSNQPQHF TGTGCCAGCTCACAAGGACAGAGCAATCAGCCCCAGCATTTT
few TRBJ2-5 TRBV29-1 - CSVERKETQYF TGCAGCGTTGAGCGGAAAGAGACCCAGTACTTC